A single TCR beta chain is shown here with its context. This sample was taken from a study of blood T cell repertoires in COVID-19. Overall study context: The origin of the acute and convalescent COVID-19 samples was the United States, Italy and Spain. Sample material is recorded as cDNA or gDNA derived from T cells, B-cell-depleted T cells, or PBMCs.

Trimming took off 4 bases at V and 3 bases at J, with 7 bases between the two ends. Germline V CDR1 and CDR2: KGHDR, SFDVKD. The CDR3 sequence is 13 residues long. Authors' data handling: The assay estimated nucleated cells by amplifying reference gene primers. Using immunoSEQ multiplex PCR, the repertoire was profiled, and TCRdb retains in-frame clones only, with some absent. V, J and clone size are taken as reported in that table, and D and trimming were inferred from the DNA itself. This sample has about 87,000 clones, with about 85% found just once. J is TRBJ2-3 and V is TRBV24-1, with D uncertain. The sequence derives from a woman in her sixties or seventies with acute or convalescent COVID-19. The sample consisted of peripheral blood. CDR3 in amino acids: CATSDPRTDTQYF. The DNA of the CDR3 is TGTGCCACCAGTGACCCCCGTACAGATACGCAGTATTTT.